The source of this TCR beta chain is a study of blood T cell repertoires in COVID-19. About the study: Some COVID-19 samples were acute and others convalescent; all came from the United States, Italy and Spain. The analysed material was cDNA or gDNA that came from T cells, B-cell-depleted T cells, or PBMCs.

Authors' methods: Amplification with reference gene primers provided the estimates of nucleated cell counts. Produced via immunoSEQ multiplex PCR; TCRdb's table is partial and in-frame only. V and J calls and clone size are copied from that table; D and trimming were computed from the DNA. Of fewer than 300,000 clones in the sample, just under 90% were seen once. Germline assignment: CDR1 SQVTM and CDR2 ANQGSEA. This CDR3 has 14 amino acids. Trimming removed 4 bases from V and 2 bases from J, with 14 bases in between. Followed longitudinally, the Seattle patients had been enrolled during active infection.

The chain carries TRBV29-1 and TRBJ2-5; D perhaps matches TRBD1 (6 bases). The specimen was peripheral blood. This clonotype was obtained from a woman in her forties or fifties with COVID-19, enrolled during active disease. CDR3 loop: CSVVDRYTQETQYF. The CDR3 region has the DNA TGCAGCGTTGTGGACAGATACACACAAGAGACCCAGTACTTC. Based on the CDR3 plus reference TRBV29-1 and TRBJ2-5, the full variable domain is SAVISQKPSRDICQRGTSLTIQCQVDSQVTMMFWYRQQPGQSLTLIATANQGSEATYESGFVIDKFPISRPNLTFSTLTVSNMSPEDSSIYLCSVVDRYTQETQYFGPGTRLLVL.